This TCR beta chain stems from a study of early T cells in non-severe SARS-CoV-2 infection. Study at large: The authors sequenced bulk RNA from unsorted whole blood, leaving chains unpaired.

Tagging with unique molecular identifiers was applied to individual cDNA molecules. TCRdb passed the 5' RACE reads through MiXCR, listing each CDR3 protein once. The sample contains 70,000 to 95,000 distinct CDR3 sequences, about 15% of which appear only once. The germline V gene encodes CDR1 SEHNR and CDR2 FQNEAQ (reference sequence). The CDR3 runs 15 residues. V lost 0 bases and J 3 bases, leaving 8 bases between the germline ends. A few counts support this clonotype. This receptor was identified in an adult who was a healthcare worker with PCR-confirmed SARS-CoV-2 infection or an uninfected control (not recorded which). Sequencing was done on a sample of whole blood. The chain carries TRBV7-9 and TRBJ1-4; D call uncertain. Here the CDR3 DNA reads TGTGCCAGCAGCTTAGCTCGCTTCGCTAATGAAAAACTGTTTTTT. It specifies CASSLARFANEKLFF.